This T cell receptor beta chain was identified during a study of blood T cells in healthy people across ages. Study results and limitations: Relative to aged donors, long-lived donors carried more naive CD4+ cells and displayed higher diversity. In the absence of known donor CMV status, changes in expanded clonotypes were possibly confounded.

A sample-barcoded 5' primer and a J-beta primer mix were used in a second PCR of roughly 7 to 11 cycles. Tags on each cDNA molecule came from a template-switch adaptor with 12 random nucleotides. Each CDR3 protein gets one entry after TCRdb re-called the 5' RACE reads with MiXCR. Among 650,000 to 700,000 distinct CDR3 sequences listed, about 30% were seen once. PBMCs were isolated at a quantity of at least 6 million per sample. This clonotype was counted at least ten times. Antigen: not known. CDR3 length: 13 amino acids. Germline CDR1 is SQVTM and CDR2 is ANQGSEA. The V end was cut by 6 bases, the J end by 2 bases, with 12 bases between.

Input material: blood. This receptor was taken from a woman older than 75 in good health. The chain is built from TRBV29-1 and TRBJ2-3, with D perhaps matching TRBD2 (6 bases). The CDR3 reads CSVGRGITDTQYF. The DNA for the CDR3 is TGCAGCGTGGGGCGGGGAATCACAGATACGCAGTATTTT.